What follows is one T cell receptor beta chain and its context. Antigen specificity is unknown. This entry is derived from a study of T and B cells in COVID-19 patients. Study context: In the active-infection cohort, about 90% of the roughly 20 patients had comorbidities linked to unfavorable COVID-19 outcome. Findings of the study overall: CD4+, regulatory T cell, CD8+ and sorted SARS-CoV-2-responsive or tetramer+ T cells were not yet sequenced. Clonality of TRB repertoires was high in active COVID-19; recovery brought above-healthy diversity and richness. Exclusive to the recovered cohort were thousands of TCR clusters, a few dozen of them with low generation probability.

The CDR3 consists of 15 residues. CDR1 and CDR2 (germline): MNHNY, SVGAGI (reference sequence). V lost 5 bases and J 7 bases, leaving 20 bases between the germline ends. TRB was amplified from roughly 250-500 ng of blood genomic DNA. Multiplex PCR with BIOMED2 TRB-A/B primer pools amplified TRB rearrangements. MiXCR, run by TCRdb on the multiplex PCR reads, gives a single entry per CDR3 protein. The data show 7,700 or so distinct CDR3 sequences, with about 28% seen just once and around 15% held by the top ten. The rearrangement joins TRBV6-6 to TRBJ1-1, with D unresolved. Sequenced material: blood. This sequence was found in a human donor with active COVID-19. The CDR3 sequence is CASSDDRRTNYEAFF. Here the CDR3 DNA reads TGTGCCAGCAGTGACGATCGACGGACTAACTATGAAGCTTTCTTT.